A single TCR beta chain is shown here with its context. Antigen specificity is unknown. These data belong to a study of shared clonotypes between healthy human individuals. Whole-study results and caveats: Several donors held approximately 4.6% of naive CD4 clonotypes in common. Richness estimates generally favored naive over memory subsets.

As defined, naive CD8 cells were CD45RO-negative and positively selected for CCR7, with terminally differentiated effector memory CD45RA+ cells excluded. Donors were healthy HIV-negative adults without recently reported acute infections or vaccinations. At the deep level, the assay was run. TCRdb's copy holds only in-frame clones and misses some; the assay was immunoSEQ multiplex PCR. This table holds roughly 2 million clones, about 95% found once. This TCR was recovered from a young man in good health. Sequencing used naive CD8+ T cells sorted from blood.

The CDR3 loop reads CATSGTGGQETQYF. CDR3 coding DNA: TGTGCCACCAGCGGTACAGGGGGGCAAGAGACCCAGTACTTC. This rearrangement joins TRBV15 to TRBJ2-5, with 8 bases aligning to TRBD1. Per the germline V gene, CDR1 is LNHNV and CDR2 is YYDKDF (reference sequence). V dropped 5 bases and J dropped 2; count of bases not matched to a gene: 4. The CDR3 extends over 14 amino acids.